In this sample, the clone carrying this T cell receptor (beta chain) turned up a few times. The data are from a study of T cell changes during pregnancy in multiple sclerosis. TCRdb's copy holds only in-frame clones and misses some; the assay was immunoSEQ multiplex PCR. The sample includes 70,000 to 80,000 clones, 80% to 95% of them seen just once. V gave up 6 bases and J gave up 3 bases, with 9 bases separating them. CDR1 and CDR2 (germline): MDHEN, SYDVKM. There are 14 residues in the CDR3. This receptor was identified in a female donor with multiple sclerosis, enrolled in a pregnancy study. Sequencing was performed on CD4+ T cells from peripheral blood mononuclear cells, taken before pregnancy. The chain uses TRBV28 and TRBJ1-6, with a weak D call TRBD1 (6 bases). The CDR3 coding sequence is TGTGCCAGCAGCCGGACAGACTATAATTCACCCCTCCACTTT. This sequence encodes CASSRTDYNSPLHF.